These 29 T cell receptor beta chains were all obtained from the same sample, sequenced in a study of T cell changes during pregnancy in multiple sclerosis. Only in-frame clones appear in the TCRdb table, and some are missing; sequencing was by immunoSEQ multiplex PCR. The repertoire has about 59,000 clones, 80% to 95% of them found once; the top ten carry about 2.9%. The starting material was peripheral blood, obtained in the third trimester of pregnancy. These receptors were obtained from a female donor in good health, enrolled as a control in a pregnancy study.

The rearrangement uses TRBV7-3 and TRBJ2-5; TRBD2 agrees at 12 bases. The CDR3 loop spans 15 amino acids. The germline gives CDR1 SGHTA, CDR2 FQGTGA. Trimming removed 3 bases from V and 4 bases from J; junction bases left unmatched: 3. This chain's CDR3 is CASSLTSGRSETQYF. The CDR3 bases are TGTGCCAGCAGCTTGACTAGCGGGAGATCAGAGACCCAGTACTTC.

The chain links TRBV14 to TRBJ2-3, with 7 bases that match TRBD2. The CDR3 extends over 20 amino acids. V dropped 4 bases and J dropped 0; count of bases not matched to a gene: 19. CDR1 and CDR2 from the germline V gene are SGHDN and FVKESK. The CDR3 loop reads CASSPGGVLAYSTSTDTQYF. The CDR3 bases are TGTGCCAGCAGCCCCGGAGGTGTACTAGCGTATTCTACTAGCACAGATACGCAGTATTTT.

V and J are TRBV6-4 and TRBJ2-7; TRBD1 aligns across 8 bases. CDR1 is MRHNA and CDR2 is SNTAGT in the germline V gene. Unmatched junction bases numbered 8, after V lost 7 bases and J lost 0 bases. The CDR3 spans 15 residues. CDR3 sequence: CASIWRDRSSYEQYF. The CDR3 region has the DNA TGTGCCAGCATTTGGAGGGACAGGAGCTCCTACGAGCAGTACTTC.

This clone was observed a handful of times. This chain links TRBV11-2 with TRBJ2-3; TRBD1 aligns across 9 bases. The J segment lost 0 bases and the V segment lost 6 bases, leaving 7 bases of the junction unmatched. The CDR3 totals 16 residues. The germline V gene has CDR1 SGHAT and CDR2 FQNNGV. The CDR3 loop reads CASSGGQGVSTDTQYF. CDR3 bases: TGTGCCAGCAGTGGGGGACAGGGCGTTAGCACAGATACGCAGTATTTT.

This clone was counted once. This CDR3 reads CASSYSQGLSYEQYF. The CDR3 DNA follows: TGTGCCAGCAGTTACTCGCAGGGACTGTCCTACGAGCAGTACTTC. The chain has TRBV6-5 and TRBJ2-7, with D perhaps matching TRBD2 (6 bases). Germline V lookup: CDR1 MNHEY, CDR2 SVGAGI. Between the trimmed V and J ends, which lost 0 bases and 1 base, there was a span of 10 bases. The CDR3 runs 15 residues.

The chain carries TRBV5-4 and TRBJ1-2; D gene ambiguous. The germline CDR1 and CDR2 sequences are SGHNT and YYREEE (reference sequence). With 1 base removed from V and 0 bases from J, the gap between germline ends came to 7 bases. The CDR3 has 14 amino acids. The CDR3 region has the DNA TGTGCCAGCAGCTTGTGGGAGACTAACTATGGCTACACCTTC. This gives the protein CASSLWETNYGYTF. Using reference TRBV5-4 and TRBJ1-2 for the parts outside the CDR3, the full variable domain is ETGVTQSPTHLIKTRGQQVTLRCSSQSGHNTVSWYQQALGQGPQFIFQYYREEENGRGNFPPRFSGLQFPNYSSELNVNALELDDSALYLCASSLWETNYGYTFGSGTRLTVV.

DNA of the CDR3: TGTGCCAGCAGCACCCCGGGGTACGAGCAGTACTTC. Its protein product is CASSTPGYEQYF. V is TRBV7-2 and J is TRBJ2-7; tentative D call: TRBD2 (5 bases). Germline assignment: CDR1 SGHTA and CDR2 FQGNSA. The CDR3 runs to 12 residues. V was clipped by 5 bases and J by 4 bases, with 9 bases between them.

This rearrangement joins TRBV6-1 to TRBJ1-1; D might be TRBD1 (5 bases). Germline CDR1 reads MNHNS; CDR2 reads SASEGT. V lost 5 bases to trimming and J lost 1 base, with 8 bases between them. CDR3 length: 13 amino acids. This CDR3 reads CASSLTGNTEAFF. In DNA, the CDR3 is TGTGCCAGCAGTCTCACAGGGAACACTGAAGCTTTCTTT.

The V call is TRBV18, the J call TRBJ1-1, with D hard to call. The germline V gene has CDR1 KGHSH and CDR2 LQKENI. The CDR3 has 15 residues. Trimming pared 3 bases from V and 3 bases from J, leaving 14 bases between. CDR3 bases: TGTGCCAGCTCACCCGTAGGAGGGTCCGACACTGAAGCTTTCTTT. This gives the protein CASSPVGGSDTEAFF.

The gene calls are TRBV9 and TRBJ2-3; TRBD1 aligns across 9 bases. The length of the CDR3 is 15 residues. Germline V gene data show CDR1 as SGDLS and CDR2 as YYNGEE. Unmatched junction bases numbered 8, after V lost 4 bases and J lost 5 bases. In DNA form, the CDR3 reads TGTGCCAGCAGCTTTTGGACAGGGGAGGGAGATACGCAGTATTTT. This sequence encodes CASSFWTGEGDTQYF.

V usage is TRBV28 and J usage is TRBJ2-7; a possible D gene is TRBD2 (6 bases). The germline V gene encodes CDR1 MDHEN and CDR2 SYDVKM. This CDR3 is built from 13 residues. CDR3 in amino acids: CAKIKGEVGEQYF. The CDR3 DNA reads as TGTGCGAAGATCAAAGGGGAGGTTGGCGAGCAGTACTTC.

The chain has TRBV29-1 and TRBJ1-4; no reliable D call. Germline assignment: CDR1 SQVTM and CDR2 ANQGSEA. Trimming shortened V by 5 bases and J by 3 bases, and 10 bases separated the two germline ends. This CDR3 is 13 amino acids long. The CDR3 spells CSVWFGSNEKLFF. For the CDR3, the DNA is TGCAGCGTTTGGTTCGGGTCTAATGAAAAACTGTTTTTT.

V gene TRBV7-2 combines with J gene TRBJ2-7; D is unclear. CDR3 length: 14 amino acids. Looked up from germline, CDR1 is SGHTA and CDR2 is FQGNSA. With 5 bases removed from V and 0 bases from J, the gap between germline ends came to 11 bases. The CDR3 coding sequence is TGTGCCAGCAGCCTCACACAAATCTCCTACGAGCAGTACTTC. As protein: CASSLTQISYEQYF.

This CDR3 reads CASSLGLPPGNTIYF. The CDR3 DNA is TGTGCCAGCAGCTTAGGCCTACCGCCTGGAAACACCATATATTTT. This chain uses TRBV11-2 with TRBJ1-3, with D unresolved. The germline CDR1 and CDR2 sequences are SGHAT and FQNNGV. Trimming removed 1 base from V and 2 bases from J, with 9 bases in between. The CDR3 consists of 15 residues.

The rearrangement uses TRBV7-7 and TRBJ1-4; 7 bases line up with TRBD1. The V gene end was trimmed by 1 base and the J gene end by 8 bases; junction bases not matched to a gene: 1. This CDR3 contains 13 residues. Germline V gene sequence: CDR1 SSHAT, CDR2 FNYEAQ (reference sequence). In DNA, the CDR3 is TGTGCCAGCAGCTTAGGGGACAGCGAAAAACTGTTTTTT. Its translation: CASSLGDSEKLFF.

V and J are TRBV12-5 and TRBJ1-5, with D maybe TRBD1 (5 bases). Trimming removed 0 bases from V and 6 bases from J, with 15 bases in between. The CDR3 has 16 residues. From germline, CDR1 is LGHNT and CDR2 FRNRAP. The CDR3 is CASGLVLSGVGQPQHF. The CDR3 DNA reads as TGTGCTAGTGGTTTGGTATTGTCGGGGGTAGGTCAGCCCCAGCATTTT.

This clone has more than one count but fewer than ten. The chain recombines TRBV7-7 with TRBJ2-1; TRBD2 might be the D (5 bases). This CDR3 is 13 amino acids long. The germline gives CDR1 SSHAT, CDR2 FNYEAQ (reference sequence). With 5 bases removed from V and 7 bases from J, the gap between germline ends came to 12 bases. CDR3 region: CASSDGLQNEQFF. CDR3 bases: TGTGCCAGCAGCGACGGACTCCAGAATGAGCAGTTCTTC.

This clone appeared once. The J gene is TRBJ1-5, the V gene TRBV5-1; D possibly corresponds to TRBD1 (5 bases). This CDR3 has 16 residues. Germline CDR1 reads SGHRS; CDR2 reads YFSETQ. V was cut by 3 bases and J by 0 bases, with 13 bases left in between. The CDR3 here is CASSSNPTDSNQPQHF. Here the CDR3 DNA reads TGCGCCAGCAGCTCCAACCCGACAGATAGCAATCAGCCCCAGCATTTT. The full variable domain, in which reference TRBV5-1 and TRBJ1-5 provide the parts outside the CDR3, is KAGVTQTPRYLIKTRGQQVTLSCSPISGHRSVSWYQQTPGQGLQFLFEYFSETQRNKGNFPGRFSGRQFSNSRSEMNVSTLELGDSALYLCASSSNPTDSNQPQHFGDGTRLSIL.

J is TRBJ2-1 and V is TRBV2; 8 positions match TRBD1. CDR1 is SNHLY, CDR2 FYNNEI, per germline. This CDR3 comprises 17 residues. After removal of 11 bases from V and 6 bases from J, the junction contained 21 bases not matched to a gene. The CDR3 loop reads CARREAPGGGLVNEQFF. The CDR3 coding sequence is TGTGCCCGTAGAGAGGCCCCAGGGGGCGGCTTGGTCAATGAGCAGTTCTTC.

This clone was detected only once. CDR3: CASGQGDSYEQYF. CDR3 DNA sequence: TGTGCCAGTGGGCAGGGGGACTCCTACGAGCAGTACTTC. The J gene is TRBJ2-7, the V gene TRBV27; 7 bases fit TRBD1. The CDR3 runs to 13 residues. From germline, CDR1 is MNHEY and CDR2 SMNVEV (reference sequence). The junction had 5 bases not matched to a gene; V was cut back by 9 bases and J by 0 bases.

The sample holds one count of this clone. The chain combines TRBV27 with TRBJ1-5, with D perhaps TRBD1 (6 bases). The V end lost 5 bases, the J end lost 6 bases, and 14 bases lay between the germline ends. This CDR3 is 14 amino acids long. Germline CDR1 reads MNHEY; CDR2 reads SMNVEV (reference sequence). The CDR3 protein is CASSASTGFQPQHF. Written as DNA, the CDR3 is TGTGCCAGCAGTGCCAGCACAGGGTTTCAGCCCCAGCATTTT.

The chain employs TRBV10-3 and TRBJ2-3; weak D call: TRBD1 (5 bases). This CDR3 is 14 amino acids long. From germline, CDR1 is ENHRY and CDR2 SYGVKD. Trimming cost V 10 bases and J 2 bases, with 16 bases left between them. CDR3 residues: CATAETDTTDTQYF. The CDR3 DNA follows: TGTGCCACCGCGGAGACAGACACCACAGATACGCAGTATTTT.

The J gene is TRBJ1-5, the V gene TRBV18; 9 bases fit TRBD1. The CDR3 sequence is 14 residues long. CDR1 and CDR2 from the germline V gene are KGHSH and LQKENI. V lost 3 bases, J lost 7 bases, and 4 bases stayed unmatched. CDR3 amino acids: CASSPGQGLQPQHF. The CDR3 DNA reads TGTGCCAGCTCACCGGGACAGGGACTACAGCCCCAGCATTTT.

This clone was counted only a few times. The V and J genes are TRBV11-1 and TRBJ2-3; D perhaps matches TRBD1 (6 bases). Trimming cost V 1 base and J 2 bases, with 10 bases left between them. Germline V CDR1 and CDR2: SGHAT, FQDESV (reference sequence). The CDR3 covers 15 residues. The DNA of the CDR3 is TGTGCCAGCAGCTTAGGACGGGGACACACAGATACGCAGTATTTT. Translation gives CASSLGRGHTDTQYF.

This sequence joins TRBV5-1 and TRBJ1-1, with D possibly matching TRBD1 (5 bases). The length of the CDR3 is 16 residues. Germline loops: CDR1 SGHRS, CDR2 YFSETQ. V lost 0 bases and J 3 bases, leaving 15 bases between the germline ends. CDR3 region: CASSLAFSGLDTEAFF. The CDR3 bases are TGCGCCAGCAGCTTGGCATTTTCAGGGTTGGACACTGAAGCTTTCTTT. Using reference TRBV5-1 and TRBJ1-1 for the parts outside the CDR3, the full variable domain is KAGVTQTPRYLIKTRGQQVTLSCSPISGHRSVSWYQQTPGQGLQFLFEYFSETQRNKGNFPGRFSGRQFSNSRSEMNVSTLELGDSALYLCASSLAFSGLDTEAFFGQGTRLTVV.

Only one count was recorded for this clone. The rearrangement joins TRBV28 to TRBJ2-7; D is perhaps TRBD1 (6 bases). CDR1 and CDR2 from the germline V gene are MDHEN and SYDVKM. V lost 8 bases and J 5 bases, leaving 10 bases between the germline ends. This CDR3 is built from 11 residues. The CDR3 sequence: CASRAGDEQYF. The CDR3 coding sequence is TGTGCCAGCCGCGCAGGGGACGAGCAGTACTTC. The full variable domain, completed using reference TRBV28 and TRBJ2-7, is DVKVTQSSRYLVKRTGEKVFLECVQDMDHENMFWYRQDPGLGLRLIYFSYDVKMKEKGDIPEGYSVSREKKERFSLILESASTNQTSMYLCASRAGDEQYFGPGTRLTVT.

The V and J genes are TRBV19 and TRBJ1-3; D possibly corresponds to TRBD1 (6 bases). The V gene lost 6 bases and the J gene lost 7 bases, with 22 bases spanning the gap. The CDR3 spans 16 residues. Germline values: CDR1 LNHDA, CDR2 SQIVND (reference sequence). CDR3: CASSFGQSFSWNTIYF. The CDR3 DNA sequence: TGTGCCAGTAGCTTCGGACAGTCTTTCTCCTGGAACACCATATATTTT.

The CDR3 region has the DNA TGTGCCAGTAGTCTTAATAATGAAAAACTGTTTTTT. As protein: CASSLNNEKLFF. The rearrangement uses TRBV19 and TRBJ1-4; no reliable D call. V shed 5 bases and J shed 4 bases, with 5 bases lying between them. CDR3 length: 12 residues. Germline V CDR1 and CDR2: LNHDA, SQIVND (reference sequence). Using reference TRBV19 and TRBJ1-4 for the parts outside the CDR3, the full variable domain is DGGITQSPKYLFRKEGQNVTLSCEQNLNHDAMYWYRQDPGQGLRLIYYSQIVNDFQKGDIAEGYSVSREKKESFPLTVTSAQKNPTAFYLCASSLNNEKLFFGSGTQLSVL.

The rearrangement links TRBV6-5 to TRBJ1-6, with 7 bases fitting TRBD1. Trimming took 4 bases from V and 0 from J; bases not matched to a gene: 0. Germline V gene sequence: CDR1 MNHEY, CDR2 SVGAGI. This CDR3 has 15 amino acids. The CDR3 spells CASSSGGSYNSPLHF. DNA of the CDR3: TGTGCCAGCAGTTCAGGGGGCTCCTATAATTCACCCCTCCACTTT.